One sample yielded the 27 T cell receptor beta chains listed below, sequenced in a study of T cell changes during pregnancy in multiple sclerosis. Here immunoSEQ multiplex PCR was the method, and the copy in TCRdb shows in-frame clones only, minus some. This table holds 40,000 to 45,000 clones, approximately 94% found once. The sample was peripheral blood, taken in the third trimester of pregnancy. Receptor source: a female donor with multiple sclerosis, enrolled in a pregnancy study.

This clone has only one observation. DNA of the CDR3: TGTGCCAGCAGCGTTGCGGGGTACGAGCAGTACTTC. Encoded protein: CASSVAGYEQYF. The chain recombines TRBV27 with TRBJ2-5, with D perhaps matching TRBD2 (6 bases). The DNA end is a closer match to TRBJ2-7, so the J assignment may be wrong. The CDR3 runs 12 residues. Germline CDR1 reads MNHEY; CDR2 reads SMNVEV (reference sequence).

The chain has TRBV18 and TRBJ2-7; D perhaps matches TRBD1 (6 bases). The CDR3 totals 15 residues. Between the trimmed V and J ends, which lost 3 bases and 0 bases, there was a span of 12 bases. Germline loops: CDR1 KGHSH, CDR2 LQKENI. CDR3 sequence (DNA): TGTGCCAGCTCACCGCCGGACAGCCCCTCCTACGAGCAGTACTTC. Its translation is CASSPPDSPSYEQYF.

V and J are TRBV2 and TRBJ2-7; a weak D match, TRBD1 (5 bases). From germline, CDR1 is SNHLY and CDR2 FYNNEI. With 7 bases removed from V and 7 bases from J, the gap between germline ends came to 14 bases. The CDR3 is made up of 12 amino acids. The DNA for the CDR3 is TGTGCCAGCAAGGTGGGGCCCCAGGAGCAGTACTTC. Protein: CASKVGPQEQYF.

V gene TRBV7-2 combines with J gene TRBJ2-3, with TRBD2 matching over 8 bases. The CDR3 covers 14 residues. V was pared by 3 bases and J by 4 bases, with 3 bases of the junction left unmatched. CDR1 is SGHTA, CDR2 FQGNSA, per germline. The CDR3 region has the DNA TGTGCCAGCAGCTTCCTGGGACTAGCAGATACGCAGTATTTT. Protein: CASSFLGLADTQYF. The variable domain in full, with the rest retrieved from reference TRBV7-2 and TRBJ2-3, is GAGVSQSPSNKVTEKGKDVELRCDPISGHTALYWYRQSLGQGLEFLIYFQGNSAPDKSGLPSDRFSAERTGGSVSTLTIQRTQQEDSAVYLCASSFLGLADTQYFGPGTRLTVL.

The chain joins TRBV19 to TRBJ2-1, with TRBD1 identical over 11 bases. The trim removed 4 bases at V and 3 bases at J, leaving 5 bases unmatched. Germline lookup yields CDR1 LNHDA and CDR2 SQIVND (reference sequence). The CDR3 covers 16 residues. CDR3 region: CASSTTGTGGYNEQFF. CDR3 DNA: TGTGCCAGTAGTACCACCGGGACAGGGGGCTACAATGAGCAGTTCTTC.

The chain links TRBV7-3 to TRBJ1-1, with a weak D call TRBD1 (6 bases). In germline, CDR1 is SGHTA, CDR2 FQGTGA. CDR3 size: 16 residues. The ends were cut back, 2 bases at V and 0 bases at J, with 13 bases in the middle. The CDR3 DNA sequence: TGTGCCAGCAGCTTACAGGGGCCCACAATGAACACTGAAGCTTTCTTT. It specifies CASSLQGPTMNTEAFF.

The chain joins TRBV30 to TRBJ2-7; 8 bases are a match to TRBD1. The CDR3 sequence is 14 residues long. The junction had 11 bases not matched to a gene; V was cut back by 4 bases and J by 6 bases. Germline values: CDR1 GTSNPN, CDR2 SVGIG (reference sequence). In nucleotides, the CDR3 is TGTGCCTGGAACAGACAGGGGAAAGGGGGCGAGCAGTACTTC. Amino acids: CAWNRQGKGGEQYF.

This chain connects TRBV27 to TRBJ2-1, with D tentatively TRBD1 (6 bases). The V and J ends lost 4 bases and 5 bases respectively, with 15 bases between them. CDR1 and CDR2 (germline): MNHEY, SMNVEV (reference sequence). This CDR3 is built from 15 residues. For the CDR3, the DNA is TGTGCCAGCAGTTCGCGGCAAGGGGGAAACAATGAGCAGTTCTTC. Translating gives CASSSRQGGNNEQFF.

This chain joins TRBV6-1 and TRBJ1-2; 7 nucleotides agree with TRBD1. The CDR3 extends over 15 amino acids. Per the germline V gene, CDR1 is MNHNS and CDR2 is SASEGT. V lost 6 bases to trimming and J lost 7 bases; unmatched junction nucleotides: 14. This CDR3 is CASREKTGYILGYTF. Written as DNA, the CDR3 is TGTGCCAGCAGGGAAAAGACAGGGTACATTCTTGGCTACACCTTC.

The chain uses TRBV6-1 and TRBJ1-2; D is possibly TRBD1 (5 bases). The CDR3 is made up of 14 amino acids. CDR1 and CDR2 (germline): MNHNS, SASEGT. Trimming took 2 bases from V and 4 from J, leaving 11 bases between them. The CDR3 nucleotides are TGTGCCAGCAGTGAATTTCGGGACTTCTATGGCTACACCTTC. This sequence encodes CASSEFRDFYGYTF.

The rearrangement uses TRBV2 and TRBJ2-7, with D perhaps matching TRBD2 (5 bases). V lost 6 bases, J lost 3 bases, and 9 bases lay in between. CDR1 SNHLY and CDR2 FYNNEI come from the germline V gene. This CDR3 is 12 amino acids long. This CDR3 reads CASRRAHYEQYF. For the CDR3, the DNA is TGTGCCAGCAGGAGGGCCCACTACGAGCAGTACTTC.

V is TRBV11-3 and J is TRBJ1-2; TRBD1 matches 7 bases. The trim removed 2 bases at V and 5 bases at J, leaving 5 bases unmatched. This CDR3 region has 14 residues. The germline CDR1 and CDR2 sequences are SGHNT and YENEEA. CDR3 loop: CASSLHRGEYGYTF. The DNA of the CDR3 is TGTGCCAGCAGCTTACACAGGGGCGAATATGGCTACACCTTC.

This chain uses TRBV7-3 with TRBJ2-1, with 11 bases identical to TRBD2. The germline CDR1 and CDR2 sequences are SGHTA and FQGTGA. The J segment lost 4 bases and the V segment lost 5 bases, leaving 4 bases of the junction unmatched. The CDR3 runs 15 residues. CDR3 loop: CASSILAGGYNEQFF. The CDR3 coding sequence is TGTGCCAGCAGCATTCTAGCGGGGGGATACAATGAGCAGTTCTTC. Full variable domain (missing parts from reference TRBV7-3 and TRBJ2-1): GAGVSQTPSNKVTEKGKYVELRCDPISGHTALYWYRQSLGQGPEFLIYFQGTGAADDSGLPNDRFFAVRPEGSVSTLKIQRTERGDSAVYLCASSILAGGYNEQFFGPGTRLTVL.

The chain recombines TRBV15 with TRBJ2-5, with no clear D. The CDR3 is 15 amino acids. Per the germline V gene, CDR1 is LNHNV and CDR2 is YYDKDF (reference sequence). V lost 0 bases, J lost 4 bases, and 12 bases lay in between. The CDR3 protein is CATSREAERPETQYF. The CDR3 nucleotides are TGTGCCACCAGCAGAGAGGCCGAACGCCCAGAGACCCAGTACTTC.

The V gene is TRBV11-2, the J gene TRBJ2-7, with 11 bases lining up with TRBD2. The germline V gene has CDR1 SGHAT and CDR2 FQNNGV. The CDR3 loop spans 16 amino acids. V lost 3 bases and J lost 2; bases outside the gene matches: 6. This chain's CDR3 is CASSFTSGGLPYEQYF. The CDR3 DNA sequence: TGTGCCAGCAGCTTTACTAGCGGGGGCCTCCCCTACGAGCAGTACTTC.

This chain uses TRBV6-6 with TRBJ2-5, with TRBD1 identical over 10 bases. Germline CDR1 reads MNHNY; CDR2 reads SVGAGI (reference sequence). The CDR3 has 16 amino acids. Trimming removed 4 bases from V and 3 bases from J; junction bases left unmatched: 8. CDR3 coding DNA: TGTGCCAGCAGTTTGGGACAGGGGATCCTCGAAGAGACCCAGTACTTC. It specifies CASSLGQGILEETQYF.

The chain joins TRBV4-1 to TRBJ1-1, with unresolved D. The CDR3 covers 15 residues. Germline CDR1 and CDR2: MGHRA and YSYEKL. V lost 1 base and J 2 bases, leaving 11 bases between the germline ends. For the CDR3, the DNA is TGCGCCAGCAGCCAAGTTCCGGGAATTAACACTGAAGCTTTCTTT. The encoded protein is CASSQVPGINTEAFF.

This chain's CDR3 is CASSGEDRGRVAGNTIYF. In DNA form, the CDR3 reads TGTGCCAGCAGTGGAGAAGACAGGGGGCGCGTGGCTGGAAACACCATATATTTT. The chain links TRBV6-1 to TRBJ1-3; the match to TRBD1 covers 10 bases. J gave up 2 bases and V 4 bases, and 11 bases lay outside the gene matches. The CDR3 runs 18 residues. The V gene's germline CDR1 is MNHNS and CDR2 SASEGT.

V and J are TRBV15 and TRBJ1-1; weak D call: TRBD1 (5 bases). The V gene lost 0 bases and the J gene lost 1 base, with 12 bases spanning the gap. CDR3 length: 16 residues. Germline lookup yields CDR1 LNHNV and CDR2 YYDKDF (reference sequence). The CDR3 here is CATSRDVAGGNTEAFF. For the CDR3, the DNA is TGTGCCACCAGCAGAGATGTAGCGGGGGGGAACACTGAAGCTTTCTTT.

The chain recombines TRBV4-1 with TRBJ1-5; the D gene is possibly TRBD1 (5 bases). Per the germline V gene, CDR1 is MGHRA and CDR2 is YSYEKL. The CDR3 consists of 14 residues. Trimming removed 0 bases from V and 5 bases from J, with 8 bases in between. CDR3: CASSQDPGDQPQHF. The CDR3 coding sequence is TGCGCCAGCAGCCAAGATCCGGGGGATCAGCCCCAGCATTTT.

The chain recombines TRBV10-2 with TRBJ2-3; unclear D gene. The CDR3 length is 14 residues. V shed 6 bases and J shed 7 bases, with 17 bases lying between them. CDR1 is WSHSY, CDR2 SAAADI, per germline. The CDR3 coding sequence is TGCGCCAGCAGAGATGCTTCGAACGCGTATACGCAGTATTTT. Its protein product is CASRDASNAYTQYF.

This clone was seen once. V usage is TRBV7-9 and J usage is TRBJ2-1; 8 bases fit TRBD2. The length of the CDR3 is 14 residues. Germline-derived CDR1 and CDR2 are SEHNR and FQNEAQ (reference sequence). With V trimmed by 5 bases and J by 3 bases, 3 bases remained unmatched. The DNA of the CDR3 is TGTGCCAGCAGCCTCCGGGGGGGCTACAATGAGCAGTTCTTC. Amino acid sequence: CASSLRGGYNEQFF.

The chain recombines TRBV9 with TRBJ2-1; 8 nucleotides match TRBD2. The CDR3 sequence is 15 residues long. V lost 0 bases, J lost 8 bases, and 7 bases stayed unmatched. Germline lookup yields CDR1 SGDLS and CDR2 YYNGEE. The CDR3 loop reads CASSVVSGSKDEQFF. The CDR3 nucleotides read TGTGCCAGCAGCGTAGTCAGCGGGAGTAAGGATGAGCAGTTCTTC. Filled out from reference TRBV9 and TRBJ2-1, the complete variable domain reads DSGVTQTPKHLITATGQRVTLRCSPRSGDLSVYWYQQSLDQGLQFLIQYYNGEERAKGNILERFSAQQFPDLHSELNLSSLELGDSALYFCASSVVSGSKDEQFFGPGTRLTVL.

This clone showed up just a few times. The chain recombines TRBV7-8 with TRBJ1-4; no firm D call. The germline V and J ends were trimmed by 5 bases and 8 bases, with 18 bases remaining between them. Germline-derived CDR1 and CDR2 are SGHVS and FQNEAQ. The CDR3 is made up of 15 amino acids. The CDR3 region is CASSPDDVGSEKLFF. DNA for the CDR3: TGTGCCAGCAGCCCTGATGATGTGGGCAGCGAAAAACTGTTTTTT.

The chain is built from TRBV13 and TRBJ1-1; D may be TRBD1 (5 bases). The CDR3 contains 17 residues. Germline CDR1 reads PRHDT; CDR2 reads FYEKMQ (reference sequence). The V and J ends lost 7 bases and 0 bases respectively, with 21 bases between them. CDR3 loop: CASTVGGASYMNTEAFF. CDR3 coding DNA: TGTGCCAGCACCGTTGGAGGGGCCAGCTACATGAACACTGAAGCTTTCTTT.

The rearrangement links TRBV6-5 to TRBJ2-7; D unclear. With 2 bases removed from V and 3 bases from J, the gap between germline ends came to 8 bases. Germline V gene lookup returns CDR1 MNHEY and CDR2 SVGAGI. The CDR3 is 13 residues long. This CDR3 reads CASSYGQIYEQYF. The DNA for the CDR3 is TGTGCCAGCAGTTACGGCCAAATCTACGAGCAGTACTTC.

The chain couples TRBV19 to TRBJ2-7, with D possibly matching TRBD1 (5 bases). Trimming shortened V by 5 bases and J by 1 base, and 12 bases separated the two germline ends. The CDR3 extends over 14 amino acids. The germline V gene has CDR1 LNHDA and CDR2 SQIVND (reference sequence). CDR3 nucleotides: TGTGCCAGTAGTCCCCGGGCAGGGTCCTACGAGCAGTACTTC. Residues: CASSPRAGSYEQYF. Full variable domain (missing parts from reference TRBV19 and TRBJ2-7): DGGITQSPKYLFRKEGQNVTLSCEQNLNHDAMYWYRQDPGQGLRLIYYSQIVNDFQKGDIAEGYSVSREKKESFPLTVTSAQKNPTAFYLCASSPRAGSYEQYFGPGTRLTVT.